This T cell receptor beta chain was profiled in a study of glioma-infiltrating T cells after dendritic cell vaccination. General study findings and limits: Estimated pretreatment TIL content predicted outcome after dendritic cell vaccination.

Worth noting for this clone: Its antigen is unidentified. The same CDR3 is also encoded by other DNA sequences in this sample.

This table comes from immunoSEQ multiplex PCR, and its TCRdb copy is limited to in-frame clones, with some not included. The sample holds approximately 85,000 clones, about 85% seen once. Time point here: after dendritic cell vaccination, including at tumor progression/relapse. V was clipped by 2 bases and J by 2 bases, with 4 bases between them. This CDR3 comprises 12 residues. Germline V lookup: CDR1 SGHTA, CDR2 FQGNSA. This receptor was identified in a human donor with glioblastoma. The sequences come from blood, collected after dendritic cell vaccination. The genes are TRBV7-2 and TRBJ2-7; D gene unclear. In DNA, the CDR3 is TGTGCCAGCAGCTTATCTGCCTACGAGCAGTACTTC. Protein product: CASSLSAYEQYF.